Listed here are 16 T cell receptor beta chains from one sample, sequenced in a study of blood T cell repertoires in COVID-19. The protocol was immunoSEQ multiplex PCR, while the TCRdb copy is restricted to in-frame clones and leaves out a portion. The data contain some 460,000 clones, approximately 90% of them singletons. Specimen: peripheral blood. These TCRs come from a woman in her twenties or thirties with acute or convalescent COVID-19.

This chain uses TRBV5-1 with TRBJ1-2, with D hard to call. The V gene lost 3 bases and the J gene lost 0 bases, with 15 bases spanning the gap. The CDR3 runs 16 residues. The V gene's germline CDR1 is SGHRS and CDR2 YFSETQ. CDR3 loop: CASSSQTSPANYGYTF. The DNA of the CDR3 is TGCGCCAGCAGCTCCCAAACGTCGCCGGCTAACTATGGCTACACCTTC.

The DNA of the CDR3 is TGTGCCAGCAGTTTATATACCGGTAAGGGACAGGGGGGACGTGAAAAACTGTTTTTT. This encodes CASSLYTGKGQGGREKLFF. V usage is TRBV28 and J usage is TRBJ1-4; TRBD1 matches 11 bases. The CDR3 extends over 19 amino acids. Looked up from germline, CDR1 is MDHEN and CDR2 is SYDVKM. V lost 1 base and J lost 7; bases outside the gene matches: 14.

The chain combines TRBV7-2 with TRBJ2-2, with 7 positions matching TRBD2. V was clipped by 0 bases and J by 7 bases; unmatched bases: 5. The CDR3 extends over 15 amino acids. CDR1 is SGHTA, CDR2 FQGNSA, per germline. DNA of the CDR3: TGTGCCAGCAGCTTAGCTTCTCGCGGGGGCGGGGAGCTGTTTTTT. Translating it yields CASSLASRGGGELFF.

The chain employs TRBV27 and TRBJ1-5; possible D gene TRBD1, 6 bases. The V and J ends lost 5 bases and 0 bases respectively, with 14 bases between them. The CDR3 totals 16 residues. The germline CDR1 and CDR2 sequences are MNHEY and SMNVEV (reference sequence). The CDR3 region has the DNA TGTGCCAGCAGTGCCGGGACACCTTATAGCAATCAGCCCCAGCATTTT. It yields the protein CASSAGTPYSNQPQHF.

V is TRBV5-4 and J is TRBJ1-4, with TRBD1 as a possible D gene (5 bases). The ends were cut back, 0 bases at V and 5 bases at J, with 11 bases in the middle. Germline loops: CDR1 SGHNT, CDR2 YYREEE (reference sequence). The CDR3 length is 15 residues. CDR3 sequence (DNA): TGTGCCAGCAGCTTGGGCGGGACTCTGAATGAAAAACTGTTTTTT. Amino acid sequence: CASSLGGTLNEKLFF.

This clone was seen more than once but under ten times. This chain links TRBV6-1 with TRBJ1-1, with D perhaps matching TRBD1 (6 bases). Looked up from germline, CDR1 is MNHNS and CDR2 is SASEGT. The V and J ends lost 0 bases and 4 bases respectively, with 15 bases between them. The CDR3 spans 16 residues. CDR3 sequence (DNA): TGTGCCAGCAGTGAAGCCGATTATTGGGGGCGCACTGAAGCTTTCTTT. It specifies CASSEADYWGRTEAFF.

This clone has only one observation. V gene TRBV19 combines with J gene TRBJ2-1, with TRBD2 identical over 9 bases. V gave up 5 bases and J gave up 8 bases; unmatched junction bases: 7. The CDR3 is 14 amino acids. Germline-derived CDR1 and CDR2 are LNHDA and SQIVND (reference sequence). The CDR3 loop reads CASSLASGADEQFF. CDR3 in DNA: TGTGCCAGTAGTTTGGCTAGCGGGGCGGATGAGCAGTTCTTC.

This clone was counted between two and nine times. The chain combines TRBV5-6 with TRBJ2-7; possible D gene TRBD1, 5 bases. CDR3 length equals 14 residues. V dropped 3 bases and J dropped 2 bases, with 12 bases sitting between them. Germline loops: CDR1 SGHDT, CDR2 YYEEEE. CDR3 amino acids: CASSSTDSTYEQYF. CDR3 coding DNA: TGTGCCAGCAGCTCGACAGATAGCACCTACGAGCAGTACTTC.

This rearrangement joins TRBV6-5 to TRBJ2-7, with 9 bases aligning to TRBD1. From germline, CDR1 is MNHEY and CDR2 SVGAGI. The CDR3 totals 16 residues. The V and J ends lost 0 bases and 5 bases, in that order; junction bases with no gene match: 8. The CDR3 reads CASSYSQGAFSDEQYF. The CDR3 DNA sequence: TGTGCCAGCAGTTACTCACAGGGGGCTTTTTCGGACGAGCAGTACTTC.

The CDR3 nucleotides are TGTGCCAGCAGCTCAGGCGGGACGGAGACCCAGTACTTC. This sequence encodes CASSSGGTETQYF. This chain joins TRBV9 and TRBJ2-5, with D perhaps matching TRBD2 (6 bases). The CDR3 spans 13 residues. V was shortened by 4 bases and J by 5 bases, with 12 bases between the two germline ends. Germline V gives CDR1 SGDLS, CDR2 YYNGEE.

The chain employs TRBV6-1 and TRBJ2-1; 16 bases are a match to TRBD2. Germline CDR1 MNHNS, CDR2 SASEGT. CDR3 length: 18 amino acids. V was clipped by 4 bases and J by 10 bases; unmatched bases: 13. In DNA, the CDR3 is TGTGCCAGCAGTGCCCGAATCGGGACTAGCGGGGGGGCAGGGGAGCAGTTCTTC. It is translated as CASSARIGTSGGAGEQFF.

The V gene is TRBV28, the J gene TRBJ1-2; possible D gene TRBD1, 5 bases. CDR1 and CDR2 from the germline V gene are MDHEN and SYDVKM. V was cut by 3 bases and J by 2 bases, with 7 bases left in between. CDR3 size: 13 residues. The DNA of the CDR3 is TGTGCCAGCAGTTTCGACAGCAACTATGGCTACACCTTC. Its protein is CASSFDSNYGYTF.

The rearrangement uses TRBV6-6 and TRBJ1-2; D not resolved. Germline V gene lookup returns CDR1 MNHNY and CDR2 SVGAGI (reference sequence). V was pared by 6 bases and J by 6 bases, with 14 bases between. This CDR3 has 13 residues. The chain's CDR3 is CASRGVKLDGYTF. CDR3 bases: TGTGCCAGCAGAGGAGTAAAGCTGGATGGCTACACCTTC.

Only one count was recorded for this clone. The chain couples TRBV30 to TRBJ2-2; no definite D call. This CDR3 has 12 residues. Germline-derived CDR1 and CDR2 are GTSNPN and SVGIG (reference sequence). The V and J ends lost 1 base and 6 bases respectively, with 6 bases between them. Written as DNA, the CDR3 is TGTGCCTGGAGTGGGGCGCCCGGGGAGCTGTTTTTT. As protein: CAWSGAPGELFF.

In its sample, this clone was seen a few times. The CDR3 region has the DNA TGTGCCAGCAGCTTAACTCCAATGGTGGAAGCTTTCTTT. This gives the protein CASSLTPMVEAFF. The V gene is TRBV7-9, the J gene TRBJ1-1; D not resolved. Trimming removed 2 bases from V and 8 bases from J, with 12 bases in between. This CDR3 is built from 13 residues. The V gene's germline CDR1 is SEHNR and CDR2 FQNEAQ (reference sequence).

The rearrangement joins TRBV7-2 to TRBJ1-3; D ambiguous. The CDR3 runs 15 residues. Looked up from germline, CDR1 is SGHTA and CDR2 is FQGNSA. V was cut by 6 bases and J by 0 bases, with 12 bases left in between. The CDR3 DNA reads TGTGCCAGCAGTGGAACAGCCCTCTCTGGAAACACCATATATTTT. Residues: CASSGTALSGNTIYF.